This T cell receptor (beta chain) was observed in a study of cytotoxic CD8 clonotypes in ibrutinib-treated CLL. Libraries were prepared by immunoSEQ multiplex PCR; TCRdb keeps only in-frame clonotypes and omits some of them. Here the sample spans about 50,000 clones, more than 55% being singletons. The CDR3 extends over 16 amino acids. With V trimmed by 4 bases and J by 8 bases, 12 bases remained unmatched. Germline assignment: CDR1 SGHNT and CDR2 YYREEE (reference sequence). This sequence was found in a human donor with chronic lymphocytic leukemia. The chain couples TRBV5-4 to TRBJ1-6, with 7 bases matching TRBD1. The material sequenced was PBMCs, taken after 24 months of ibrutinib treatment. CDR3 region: CASSPQGRGVDSPLHF. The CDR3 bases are TGTGCCAGCAGCCCACAGGGGAGAGGGGTAGATTCACCCCTCCACTTT.